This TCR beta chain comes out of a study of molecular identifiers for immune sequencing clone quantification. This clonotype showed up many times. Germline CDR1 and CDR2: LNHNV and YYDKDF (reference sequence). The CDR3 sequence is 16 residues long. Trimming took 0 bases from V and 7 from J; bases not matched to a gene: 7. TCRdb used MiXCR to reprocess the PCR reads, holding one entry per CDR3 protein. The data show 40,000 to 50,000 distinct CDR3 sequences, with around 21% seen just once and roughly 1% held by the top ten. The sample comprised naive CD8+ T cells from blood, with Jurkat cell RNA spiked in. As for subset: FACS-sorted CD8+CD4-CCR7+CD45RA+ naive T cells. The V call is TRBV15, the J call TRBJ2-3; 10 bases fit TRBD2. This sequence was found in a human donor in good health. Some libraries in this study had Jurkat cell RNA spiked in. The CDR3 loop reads CATSRDGASGSNTQYF. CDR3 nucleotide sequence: TGTGCCACCAGCAGAGATGGGGCTAGCGGGAGTAATACGCAGTATTTT.